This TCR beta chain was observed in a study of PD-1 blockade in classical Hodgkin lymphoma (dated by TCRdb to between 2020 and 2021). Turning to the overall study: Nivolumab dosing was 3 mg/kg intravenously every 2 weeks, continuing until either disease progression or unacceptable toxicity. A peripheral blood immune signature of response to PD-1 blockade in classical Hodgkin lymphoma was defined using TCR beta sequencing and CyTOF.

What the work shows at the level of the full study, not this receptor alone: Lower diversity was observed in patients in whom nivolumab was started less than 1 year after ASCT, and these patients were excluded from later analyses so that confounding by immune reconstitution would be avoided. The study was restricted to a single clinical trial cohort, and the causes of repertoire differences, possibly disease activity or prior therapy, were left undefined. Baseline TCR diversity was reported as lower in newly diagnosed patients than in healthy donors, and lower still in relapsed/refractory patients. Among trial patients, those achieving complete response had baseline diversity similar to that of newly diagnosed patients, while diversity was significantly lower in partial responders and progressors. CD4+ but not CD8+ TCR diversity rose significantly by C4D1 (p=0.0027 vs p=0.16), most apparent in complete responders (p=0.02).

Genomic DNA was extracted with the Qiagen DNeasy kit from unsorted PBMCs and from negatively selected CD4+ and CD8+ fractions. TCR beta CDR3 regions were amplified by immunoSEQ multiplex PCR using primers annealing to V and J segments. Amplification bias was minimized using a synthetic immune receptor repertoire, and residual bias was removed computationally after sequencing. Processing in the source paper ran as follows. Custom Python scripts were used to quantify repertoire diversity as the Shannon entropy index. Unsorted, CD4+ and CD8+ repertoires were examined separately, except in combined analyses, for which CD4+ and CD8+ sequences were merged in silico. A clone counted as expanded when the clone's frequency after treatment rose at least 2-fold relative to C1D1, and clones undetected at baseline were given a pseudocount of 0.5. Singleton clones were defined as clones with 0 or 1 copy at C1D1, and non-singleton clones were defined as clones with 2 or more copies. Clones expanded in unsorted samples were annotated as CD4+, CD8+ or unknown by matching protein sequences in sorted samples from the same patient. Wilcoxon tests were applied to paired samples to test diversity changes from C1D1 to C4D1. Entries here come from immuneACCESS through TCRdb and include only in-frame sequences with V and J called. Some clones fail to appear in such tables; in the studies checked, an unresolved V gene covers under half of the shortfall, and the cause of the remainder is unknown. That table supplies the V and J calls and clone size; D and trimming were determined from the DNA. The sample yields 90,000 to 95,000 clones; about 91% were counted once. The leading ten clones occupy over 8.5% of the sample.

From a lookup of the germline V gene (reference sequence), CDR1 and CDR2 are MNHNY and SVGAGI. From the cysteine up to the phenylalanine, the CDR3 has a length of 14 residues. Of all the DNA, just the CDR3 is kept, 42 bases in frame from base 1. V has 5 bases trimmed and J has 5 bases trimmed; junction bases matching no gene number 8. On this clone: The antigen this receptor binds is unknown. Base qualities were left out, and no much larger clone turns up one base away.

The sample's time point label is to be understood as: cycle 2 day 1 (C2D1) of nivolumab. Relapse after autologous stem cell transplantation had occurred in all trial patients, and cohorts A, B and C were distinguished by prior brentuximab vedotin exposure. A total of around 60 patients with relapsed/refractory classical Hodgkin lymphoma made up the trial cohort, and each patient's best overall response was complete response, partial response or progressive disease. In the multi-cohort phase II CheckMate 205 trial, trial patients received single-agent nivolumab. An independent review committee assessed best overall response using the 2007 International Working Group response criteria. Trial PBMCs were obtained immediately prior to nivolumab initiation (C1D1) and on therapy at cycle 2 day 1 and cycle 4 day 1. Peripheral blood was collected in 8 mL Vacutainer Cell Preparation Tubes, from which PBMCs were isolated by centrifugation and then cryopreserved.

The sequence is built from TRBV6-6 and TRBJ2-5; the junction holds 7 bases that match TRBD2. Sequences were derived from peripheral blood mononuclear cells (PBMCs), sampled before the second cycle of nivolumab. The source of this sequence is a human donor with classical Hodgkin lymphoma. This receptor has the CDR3 CASSPGLVSETQYF. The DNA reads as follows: TGTGCCAGCAGTCCTGGACTAGTGTCTGAGACCCAGTACTTC.